These 22 T cell receptor beta chains were all obtained from the same sample, sequenced in a study of T cell changes during pregnancy in multiple sclerosis. Sequencing was performed with immunoSEQ multiplex PCR; in TCRdb, only in-frame clones are kept and a portion is missing. Among around 62,000 clones, roughly 93% were seen once, and the ten largest hold around 4%. This sample comprised CD8+ T cells from peripheral blood mononuclear cells, obtained in the second trimester of pregnancy. These receptors originate from a female donor with multiple sclerosis, enrolled in a pregnancy study.

CDR3 loop: CASSLAPGDQPQHF. The CDR3 coding sequence is TGTGCCAGCAGCTTGGCCCCAGGGGATCAGCCCCAGCATTTT. The genes are TRBV5-8 and TRBJ1-5; TRBD1 is a possible D gene (6 bases). The germline V and J ends were trimmed by 0 bases and 5 bases, with 9 bases remaining between them. This CDR3 spans 14 amino acids. CDR1 and CDR2 from the germline V gene are SGHTS and YDEGEE.

The V gene is TRBV29-1, the J gene TRBJ2-5, with 11 bases aligning to TRBD2. The V and J ends lost 3 bases and 1 base, in that order; junction bases with no gene match: 13. This CDR3 comprises 18 residues. Germline V lookup: CDR1 SQVTM, CDR2 ANQGSEA. The CDR3 DNA reads TGCAGCGTTGAGGGCGGGTTCTGGACTAGCGGGCTCCAAGAGACCCAGTACTTC. Protein product: CSVEGGFWTSGLQETQYF.

The V call is TRBV7-9, the J call TRBJ2-7, with TRBD2 matching over 13 bases. This CDR3 has 19 residues. V dropped 5 bases and J dropped 5; count of bases not matched to a gene: 18. Germline V gives CDR1 SEHNR, CDR2 FQNEAQ (reference sequence). The CDR3 region is CASSPSMLLPGTSGNEQYF. The CDR3 coding sequence is TGTGCCAGCAGCCCTTCCATGCTACTACCCGGGACTAGCGGGAACGAGCAGTACTTC.

The J gene is TRBJ2-7, the V gene TRBV6-5; 10 nucleotides align to TRBD2. V dropped 0 bases and J dropped 4; count of bases not matched to a gene: 3. The CDR3 has 15 amino acids. The V gene's germline CDR1 is MNHEY and CDR2 SVGAGI. CDR3 in DNA: TGTGCCAGCAGTTACTCGAGCGGGAGGGGATACGAGCAGTACTTC. As protein: CASSYSSGRGYEQYF.

The chain links TRBV27 to TRBJ2-3, with TRBD2 as a possible D gene (6 bases). Trimming pared 6 bases from V and 2 bases from J, leaving 21 bases between. The CDR3 loop spans 17 amino acids. CDR1 is MNHEY and CDR2 is SMNVEV in the germline V gene (reference sequence). The CDR3 DNA follows: TGTGCCAGCAGCACCCTTTGGGACTGGCCAAACACAGATACGCAGTATTTT. This sequence encodes CASSTLWDWPNTDTQYF.

The rearrangement joins TRBV2 to TRBJ2-2, with 9 bases aligning to TRBD1. Unmatched junction bases numbered 14, after V lost 8 bases and J lost 7 bases. CDR3 length: 16 residues. Per germline, CDR1 SNHLY and CDR2 FYNNEI. CDR3 coding DNA: TGTGCCAGCCGGTTGCATAGGGACAGGGTTAACGGGGAGCTGTTTTTT. Amino acids: CASRLHRDRVNGELFF.

V is TRBV4-3 and J is TRBJ1-1, with D possibly TRBD1 on 6 matching bases. Germline CDR1 and CDR2: LGHNA and YSLEER. V shed 0 bases and J shed 7 bases, with 12 bases lying between them. The CDR3 length is 14 residues. The CDR3 region is CASSQDTGKGEAFF. CDR3 nucleotide sequence: TGCGCCAGCAGCCAAGATACAGGGAAAGGTGAAGCTTTCTTT.

V gene TRBV5-1 combines with J gene TRBJ1-1; the D gene is possibly TRBD1 (6 bases). The germline gives CDR1 SGHRS, CDR2 YFSETQ. This CDR3 has 14 amino acids. Trimming stripped 1 base from V and 7 bases from J, with 14 bases between. CDR3 sequence (DNA): TGCGCCAGCAGCTTGCCCCTAGGGGGGGGTGAAGCTTTCTTT. Its translation: CASSLPLGGGEAFF.

The chain employs TRBV7-3 and TRBJ2-6, with TRBD1 identical over 9 bases. V lost 3 bases to trimming and J lost 0 bases; unmatched junction nucleotides: 6. The CDR3 length is 18 residues. CDR1 is SGHTA and CDR2 is FQGTGA in the germline V gene. Written as DNA, the CDR3 is TGTGCCAGCAGCTTCGGGACAGGGACTTACTCTGGGGCCAACGTCCTGACTTTC. This codes for CASSFGTGTYSGANVLTF.

The chain has TRBV4-3 and TRBJ2-3; D unresolved. This CDR3 is 16 amino acids long. Germline CDR1 reads LGHNA; CDR2 reads YSLEER. V was trimmed by 0 bases and J by 2 bases, leaving 12 bases between them. DNA for the CDR3: TGCGCCAGCAGCCAAGATCCGGCAGGTTCCACAGATACGCAGTATTTT. It translates to CASSQDPAGSTDTQYF.

This chain links TRBV14 with TRBJ1-1; D ambiguous. The CDR3 runs 12 residues. Germline CDR1 and CDR2: SGHDN and FVKESK. The V gene lost 4 bases and the J gene lost 6 bases, with 9 bases spanning the gap. This chain's CDR3 is CASSPRWPEAFF. The CDR3 bases are TGTGCCAGCAGCCCTAGGTGGCCTGAAGCTTTCTTT.

This rearrangement joins TRBV4-2 to TRBJ2-7; D is possibly TRBD2 (7 bases). Germline lookup yields CDR1 LGHNA and CDR2 YNFKEQ. With 4 bases removed from V and 5 bases from J, the gap between germline ends came to 24 bases. The CDR3 has 17 amino acids. CDR3 residues: CASSPQGGVGFLDEQYF. The CDR3 DNA is TGTGCCAGCAGCCCCCAAGGGGGGGTTGGGTTTCTGGACGAGCAGTACTTC.

The chain has TRBV30 and TRBJ1-2; D is possibly TRBD1 (5 bases). The CDR3 spans 14 residues. V dropped 6 bases and J dropped 8 bases, with 22 bases sitting between them. CDR1 is GTSNPN, CDR2 SVGIG, per germline (reference sequence). The CDR3 DNA reads as TGTGCCTGTGGAGGGACGGTGGCAGATGGCGGCTACACCTTC. It codes for CACGGTVADGGYTF.

This rearrangement joins TRBV9 to TRBJ2-7; 11 bases are shared with TRBD2. V lost 3 bases, J lost 3 bases, and 2 bases stayed unmatched. This CDR3 region has 14 residues. CDR1 is SGDLS and CDR2 is YYNGEE in the germline V gene. CDR3 DNA sequence: TGTGCCAGCAGCGCCGGGACTAGCGGCTACGAGCAGTACTTC. It encodes CASSAGTSGYEQYF.

This chain links TRBV7-7 with TRBJ2-3; the match to TRBD2 covers 10 bases. From germline, CDR1 is SSHAT and CDR2 FNYEAQ (reference sequence). CDR3 size: 15 residues. The ends lost 5 bases at V and 4 bases at J; junction bases unmatched: 6. The CDR3 is CASSLGLAQPDTQYF. In nucleotides, the CDR3 is TGTGCCAGCAGCCTGGGACTAGCGCAACCAGATACGCAGTATTTT.

The V call is TRBV27, the J call TRBJ2-7, with 10 bases matching TRBD1. The germline gives CDR1 MNHEY, CDR2 SMNVEV (reference sequence). CDR3 length: 15 residues. J lost 5 bases, V lost 10 bases, and 14 bases had no gene match. DNA for the CDR3: TGTGCCACCGCCCCACTCGGGACAGGGGCCCACGAGCAGTACTTC. Amino acid sequence: CATAPLGTGAHEQYF.

This chain joins TRBV19 and TRBJ2-7, with 8 bases lining up with TRBD2. The CDR3 is 13 amino acids. J gave up 2 bases and V 6 bases, and 3 bases lay outside the gene matches. Germline V gives CDR1 LNHDA, CDR2 SQIVND (reference sequence). In DNA form, the CDR3 reads TGTGCCAGTAGCGAGCGGGAGCCCTACGAGCAGTACTTC. This gives the protein CASSEREPYEQYF.

Only one count was recorded for this clone. The rearrangement uses TRBV7-2 and TRBJ2-3; TRBD1 aligns across 7 bases. The CDR3 sequence is 15 residues long. Germline V lookup: CDR1 SGHTA, CDR2 FQGNSA. Trimming cost V 6 bases and J 6 bases; bases outside gene matches: 12. CDR3 region: CASRLVTGLGDTQYF. The CDR3 nucleotides read TGTGCCAGCAGATTGGTGACAGGGCTTGGTGATACGCAGTATTTT.

In nucleotides, the CDR3 is TGCGCCAGCAGCCAAAATCACAGGGGAGGCACTGAAGCTTTCTTT. Translating gives CASSQNHRGGTEAFF. This chain uses TRBV4-1 with TRBJ1-1; 7 positions match TRBD1. The J segment lost 4 bases and the V segment lost 2 bases, leaving 7 bases of the junction unmatched. CDR1 and CDR2 (germline): MGHRA, YSYEKL. CDR3 length equals 15 residues.

The chain uses TRBV7-6 and TRBJ2-7; a possible D gene is TRBD1 (6 bases). Germline CDR1 is SGHVS and CDR2 is FNYEAQ. Trimming left V 3 bases short and J 4 bases short, with 13 bases between. The length of the CDR3 is 14 residues. In DNA, the CDR3 is TGTGCCAGCAGCTTGGGCAGGGGCCGATACGAGCAGTACTTC. Translation: CASSLGRGRYEQYF.

DNA of the CDR3: TGTGCCAGCAGCTCCGAAACCCGACAGGGAGCCTACAATGAGCAGTTCTTC. Residues: CASSSETRQGAYNEQFF. The gene calls are TRBV7-8 and TRBJ2-1; 7 bases fit TRBD1. Trimming cost V 4 bases and J 2 bases; bases outside gene matches: 11. Germline V gives CDR1 SGHVS, CDR2 FQNEAQ. CDR3 length equals 17 residues.

V is TRBV7-2 and J is TRBJ2-7; 8 bases align to TRBD2. Unmatched junction bases numbered 16, after V lost 6 bases and J lost 6 bases. CDR1 SGHTA and CDR2 FQGNSA come from the germline V gene. This CDR3 has 16 amino acids. In DNA, the CDR3 is TGTGCCAGCAGTCTAACCGGGACTAGTTCAGGGCGCGAGCAGTACTTC. This codes for CASSLTGTSSGREQYF.